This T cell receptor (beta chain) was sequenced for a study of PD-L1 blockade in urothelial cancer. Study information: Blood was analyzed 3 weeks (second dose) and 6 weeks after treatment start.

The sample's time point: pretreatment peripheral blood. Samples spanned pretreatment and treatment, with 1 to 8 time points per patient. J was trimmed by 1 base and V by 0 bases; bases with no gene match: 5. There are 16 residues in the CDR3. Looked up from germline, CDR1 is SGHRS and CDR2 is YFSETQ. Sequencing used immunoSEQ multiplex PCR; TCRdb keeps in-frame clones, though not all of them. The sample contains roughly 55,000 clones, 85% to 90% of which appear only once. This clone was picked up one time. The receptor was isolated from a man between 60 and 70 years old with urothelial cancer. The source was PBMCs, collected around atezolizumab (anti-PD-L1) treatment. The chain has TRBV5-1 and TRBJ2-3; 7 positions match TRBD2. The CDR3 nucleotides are TGCGCCAGCAGCTTGGAGACGGGGAGGGGCACAGATACGCAGTATTTT. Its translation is CASSLETGRGTDTQYF.